The rows below give T cell receptor beta chains drawn from one sample of a study of T-cell memory formation after mild COVID-19. TCRdb used MiXCR to reprocess the 5' RACE reads, holding one entry per CDR3 protein. The table shows some 200,000 distinct CDR3 sequences, with around 9.1% occurring only once. Sequenced input: PBMCs or a T cell subset sorted from them (not recorded which). The receptor set was obtained from a man aged 18 to 29 who had mild COVID-19 (a few samples of this study predate the infection). Cell type and time point are not known. Both conserved end residues are part of each CDR3. Each record gives: V gene, CDR3 protein.

TRBV20-1 CSFGGGTDTQYF
TRBV6-1 CASGEDRTEAFF
TRBV5-1 CASSLGARGGSGANVLNF
TRBV5-5 CASTQQGAANYGYTF
TRBV19 CASTRNSNQPQHF
TRBV5-1 CASRDRPDRFSYNEQFF
TRBV4-3 CASSPSAGDLGEKLFF
TRBV12-5 CASARTGEETQYF
TRBV4-1 CASSQLRTPPHNEQFF
TRBV3-1 CASSQEGRDEKLFF
TRBV24-1 CATSDHLAETYNEQFF
TRBV6-5 CASMYTALPQEGYGYTF
TRBV4-2 CASSPDRDSPLHF
TRBV5-1 CASSFRNTDTQYF
TRBV18 CASSSVIATNEKLFF
TRBV7-2 CASSLQEPRTGELFF
TRBV7-2 CATRDNLLAQALHF
TRBV7-2 CASSLRTQRGRNEQFF
TRBV18 CASSPTDGPIGGYTF
TRBV7-2 CASSLGQGYTEAFF
TRBV19 CASTNGQGTDTQYF
TRBV20-1 CSAVRSGQGTDTQYF
TRBV4-3 CASSQGARRGSETQYF
TRBV7-8 CASSVGRLSYEQYF
TRBV4-3 CASSRRTGTGTYEQYF
TRBV10-3 CAISLGTGARETQYF
TRBV29-1 CSVGRDRRYTF
TRBV5-1 CASSLAGSTGELFF
TRBV7-3 CASSLSAGQEETQYF
TRBV7-9 CASSRTGSDYGYTF
TRBV12-3/TRBV12-4 CASSPTSGGDEQFF
TRBV12-3/TRBV12-4 CASSWTGVQPQHF
TRBV7-2 CASSLGNKETQYF
TRBV28 CASSPAGGAGEKLFF
TRBV7-2 CASSPGWASGGSFTDTQYF
TRBV3-1 CASSPNRNTIEAFF
TRBV7-2 CASSLMATSGGAPWTQYF
TRBV6-5 CASSYNGVLITEAFF
TRBV7-8 CASSPLGLGGYTF
TRBV6-1 CASSEAGGSPLHF
TRBV7-2 CASSKYTGKETQYF
TRBV7-3 CASSPENGRTQYF
TRBV5-1 CASRLDSYGYTF
TRBV20-1 CSASRQEVITF